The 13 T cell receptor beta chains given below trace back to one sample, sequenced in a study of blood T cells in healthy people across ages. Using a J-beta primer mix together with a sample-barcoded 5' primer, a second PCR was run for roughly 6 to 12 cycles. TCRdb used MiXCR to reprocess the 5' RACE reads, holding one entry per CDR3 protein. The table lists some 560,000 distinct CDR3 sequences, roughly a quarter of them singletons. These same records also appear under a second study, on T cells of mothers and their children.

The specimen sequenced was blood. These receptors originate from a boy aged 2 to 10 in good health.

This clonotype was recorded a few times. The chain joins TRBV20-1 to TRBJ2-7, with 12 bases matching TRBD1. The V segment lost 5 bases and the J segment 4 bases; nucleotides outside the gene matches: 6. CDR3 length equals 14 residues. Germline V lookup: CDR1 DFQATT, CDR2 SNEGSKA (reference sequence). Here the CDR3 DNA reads TGCAGTGCTGACGGGACAGGGGGCGCGTACGAGCAGTACTTC. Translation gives CSADGTGGAYEQYF.

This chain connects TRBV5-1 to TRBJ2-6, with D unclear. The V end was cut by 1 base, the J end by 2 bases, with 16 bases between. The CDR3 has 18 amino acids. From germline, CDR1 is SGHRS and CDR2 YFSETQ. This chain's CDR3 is CASSLLGSPVPGANVLTF. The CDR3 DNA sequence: TGCGCCAGCAGCTTGTTGGGTAGCCCAGTCCCTGGGGCCAACGTCCTGACTTTC.

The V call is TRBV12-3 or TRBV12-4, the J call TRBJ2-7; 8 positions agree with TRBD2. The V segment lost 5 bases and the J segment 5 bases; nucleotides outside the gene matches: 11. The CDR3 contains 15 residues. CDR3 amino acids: CASSPLDGRDHEQYF. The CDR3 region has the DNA TGTGCCAGCAGTCCGTTGGACGGGAGGGACCACGAGCAGTACTTC.

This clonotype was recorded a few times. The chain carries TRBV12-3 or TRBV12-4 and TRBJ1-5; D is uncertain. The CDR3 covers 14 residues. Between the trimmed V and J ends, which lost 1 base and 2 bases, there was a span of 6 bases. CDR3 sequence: CASSLGSGNQPQHF. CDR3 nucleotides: TGTGCCAGCAGTTTAGGCTCGGGCAATCAGCCCCAGCATTTT.

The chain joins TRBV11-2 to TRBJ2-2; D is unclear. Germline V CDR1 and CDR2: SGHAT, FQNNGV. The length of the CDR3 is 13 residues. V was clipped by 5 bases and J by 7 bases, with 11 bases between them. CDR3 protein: CASSPPDSGELFF. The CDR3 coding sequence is TGTGCCAGCAGCCCTCCCGATAGCGGGGAGCTGTTTTTT.

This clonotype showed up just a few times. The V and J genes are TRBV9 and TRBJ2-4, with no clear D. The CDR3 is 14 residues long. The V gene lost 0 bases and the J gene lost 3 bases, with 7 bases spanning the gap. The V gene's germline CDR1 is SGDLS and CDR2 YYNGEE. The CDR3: CASSVGWRKNIQYF. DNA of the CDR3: TGTGCCAGCAGCGTAGGTTGGCGCAAAAACATTCAGTACTTC.

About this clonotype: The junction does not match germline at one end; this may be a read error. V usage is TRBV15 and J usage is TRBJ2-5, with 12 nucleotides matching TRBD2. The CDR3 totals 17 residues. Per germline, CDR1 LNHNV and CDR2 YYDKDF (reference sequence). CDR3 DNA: TGTGCCATCAGCAGAGAGGAACTAGCGGGGGGCGGGGAGATCCAGTACTTC. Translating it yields CAISREELAGGGEIQYF.

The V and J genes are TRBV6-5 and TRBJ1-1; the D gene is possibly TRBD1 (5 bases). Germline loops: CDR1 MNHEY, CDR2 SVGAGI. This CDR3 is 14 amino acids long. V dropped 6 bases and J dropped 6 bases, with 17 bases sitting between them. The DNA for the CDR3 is TGTGCCAGCAGATCCGGGACGTGGGGGTCTGAAGCTTTCTTT. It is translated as CASRSGTWGSEAFF.

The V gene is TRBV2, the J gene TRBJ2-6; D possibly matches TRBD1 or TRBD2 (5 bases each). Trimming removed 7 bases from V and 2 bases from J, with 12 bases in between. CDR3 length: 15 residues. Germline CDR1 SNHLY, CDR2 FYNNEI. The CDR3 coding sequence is TGTGCCAGCATTCCGGGGCTCCCTGGGGCCAACGTCCTGACTTTC. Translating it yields CASIPGLPGANVLTF.

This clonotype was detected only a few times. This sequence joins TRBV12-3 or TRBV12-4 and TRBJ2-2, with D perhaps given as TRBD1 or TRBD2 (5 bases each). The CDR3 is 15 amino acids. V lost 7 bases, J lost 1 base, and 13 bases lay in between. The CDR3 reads CASTLGTWNTGELFF. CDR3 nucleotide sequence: TGTGCCAGCACCCTCGGGACCTGGAACACCGGGGAGCTGTTTTTT.

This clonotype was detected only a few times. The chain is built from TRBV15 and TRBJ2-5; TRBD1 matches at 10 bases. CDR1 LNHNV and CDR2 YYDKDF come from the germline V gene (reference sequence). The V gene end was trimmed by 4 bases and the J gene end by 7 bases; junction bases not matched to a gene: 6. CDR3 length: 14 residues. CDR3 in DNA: TGTGCCACCAGCACGGACAGGGGGGTCGTGACCCAGTACTTC. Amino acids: CATSTDRGVVTQYF.

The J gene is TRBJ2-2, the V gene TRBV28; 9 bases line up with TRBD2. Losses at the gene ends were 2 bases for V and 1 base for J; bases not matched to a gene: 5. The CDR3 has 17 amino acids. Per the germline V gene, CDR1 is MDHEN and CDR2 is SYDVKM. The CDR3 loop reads CASSLGGGAVNTGELFF. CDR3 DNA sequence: TGTGCCAGCAGTTTAGGCGGGGGGGCCGTGAACACCGGGGAGCTGTTTTTT.

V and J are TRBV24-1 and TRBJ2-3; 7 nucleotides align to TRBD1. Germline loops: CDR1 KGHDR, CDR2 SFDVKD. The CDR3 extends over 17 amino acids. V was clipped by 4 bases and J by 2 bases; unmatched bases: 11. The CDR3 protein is CATSERRRQGFTDTQYF. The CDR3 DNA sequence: TGTGCCACCAGTGAACGCCGAAGACAGGGTTTCACAGATACGCAGTATTTT.